This T cell receptor beta chain was obtained from a study of blood T cell repertoires in COVID-19. Study as a whole: Whether acute or convalescent, the COVID-19 samples came from the United States, Italy and Spain. PBMCs, B-cell-depleted T cells, or T cells were the source of the cDNA or gDNA that made up the material.

Germline V CDR1 and CDR2: SEHNR, FQNEAQ (reference sequence). The CDR3 is 14 residues long. Germline trimming cut 5 bases from V and 7 bases from J; bases unmatched to any gene: 11. In the original analysis: Amplification with reference gene primers provided the estimates of nucleated cell counts. Clones were read by immunoSEQ multiplex PCR, and TCRdb kept only the in-frame ones, dropping some. V and J calls and clone size are copied from that table; D and trimming were computed from the DNA. The sample shows around 180,000 clones, approximately 85% of them seen only once. Sequenced: peripheral blood. This TCR came from a man older than 75 with COVID-19, enrolled during active disease. The V gene is TRBV7-9, the J gene TRBJ2-7, with 7 bases matching TRBD2. Here the CDR3 reads CASSPRRAGGEQYF. DNA of the CDR3: TGTGCCAGCAGCCCCAGGAGGGCCGGGGGGGAGCAGTACTTC.